The sequence of this TCR beta chain was determined in a study of shared clonotypes between healthy human individuals. The team ran DNA from unsorted PBMCs on ten immunoSEQ deep assay plates for sequencing. Assay used: immunoSEQ multiplex PCR; TCRdb lists only in-frame clones, some missing. This table holds a few hundred thousand clones, approximately 71% found once. Germline values: CDR1 GTSNPN, CDR2 SVGIG (reference sequence). The V and J ends lost 3 bases and 10 bases respectively, with 15 bases between them. This CDR3 has 13 residues. The source of this sequence is a woman aged 40-49 years in good health. Some clones in this sample may be carry-over from other donors' samples. The genes are TRBV30 and TRBJ1-4; D not resolved. What was sequenced was PBMCs. The CDR3 spells CAWSPNGIGKLFF. The CDR3 DNA reads TGTGCCTGGAGCCCAAACGGGATCGGAAAACTGTTTTTT.